Each of the 27 T cell receptor beta chains below was sequenced from the same sample in a study of lymphopenia after photon versus proton radiotherapy. Measured with immunoSEQ multiplex PCR; TCRdb has only the in-frame clones, and not every one. The data show about 14,000 clones, roughly four fifths seen once. Material: peripheral blood, obtained from a patient treated with photon-based radiotherapy. The receptor set was obtained from a man aged 45-65 years with gastric cancer.

This clone was detected only once. The gene calls are TRBV6-9 and TRBJ1-2; D gene ambiguous. Germline values: CDR1 MNHGY, CDR2 SVAAGI. Trimming shortened V by 2 bases and J by 8 bases, and 6 bases separated the two germline ends. This CDR3 region has 11 residues. CDR3 residues: CASSYAGGYTF. The CDR3 DNA is TGTGCCAGCAGTTATGCGGGGGGCTACACCTTC.

The V and J genes are TRBV6-1 and TRBJ2-5; D remains ambiguous. Trimming removed 8 bases at V and 7 bases at J, with 11 bases between. The CDR3 length is 11 residues. Germline V CDR1 and CDR2: MNHNS, SASEGT. The CDR3 coding sequence is TGTGCCAGCGGGCCTTCGGGGACCCAGTACTTC. Amino acid sequence: CASGPSGTQYF.

The rearrangement joins TRBV28 to TRBJ1-1; D remains unclear. There are 13 residues in the CDR3. Trimming pared 2 bases from V and 5 bases from J, leaving 9 bases between. Germline CDR1 is MDHEN and CDR2 is SYDVKM. CDR3 nucleotide sequence: TGTGCCAGCAGTTTAGTTAGAGGTACTGAAGCTTTCTTT. It encodes CASSLVRGTEAFF.

The rearrangement uses TRBV15 and TRBJ2-2; the D is unclear. V lost 0 bases to trimming and J lost 2 bases, with 7 bases between them. Germline loops: CDR1 LNHNV, CDR2 YYDKDF (reference sequence). The CDR3 consists of 15 residues. As DNA, the CDR3 is TGTGCCACCAGCAGAGAGGCTACCAACACCGGGGAGCTGTTTTTT. It yields the protein CATSREATNTGELFF.

The V gene is TRBV9, the J gene TRBJ1-5; TRBD1 might be the D (6 bases). Germline CDR1 reads SGDLS; CDR2 reads YYNGEE. The V gene lost 0 bases and the J gene lost 4 bases, with 11 bases spanning the gap. There are 15 residues in the CDR3. This CDR3 is CASSVGGAGNQPQHF. In DNA form, the CDR3 reads TGTGCCAGCAGCGTAGGGGGGGCAGGAAATCAGCCCCAGCATTTT.

This chain links TRBV14 with TRBJ2-7; maybe TRBD1 (6 bases). CDR3 length: 13 residues. Deletions cut 3 bases from V and 7 bases from J, with 13 bases between. Germline CDR1 SGHDN, CDR2 FVKESK. The CDR3 coding sequence is TGTGCCAGCAGCCATGCAGGGGCCGGGGAGCAGTACGTC. Its protein is CASSHAGAGEQYV.

This sequence joins TRBV5-5 and TRBJ2-2; a weak D match, TRBD2 (5 bases). Germline CDR1 SGHKS, CDR2 YYEKEE (reference sequence). This CDR3 contains 15 residues. Trimming removed 3 bases at V and 0 bases at J, with 9 bases between. CDR3 protein: CASSWGDANTGELFF. The CDR3 bases are TGTGCCAGCAGCTGGGGAGATGCGAACACCGGGGAGCTGTTTTTT.

The chain links TRBV6-5 to TRBJ2-1; TRBD1 matches 9 bases. J gave up 3 bases and V 4 bases, and 7 bases lay outside the gene matches. This CDR3 contains 16 residues. Germline CDR1 is MNHEY and CDR2 is SVGAGI. The CDR3: CASSSEDRGYYNEQFF. The DNA for the CDR3 is TGTGCCAGCAGTTCCGAGGACAGGGGCTACTACAATGAGCAGTTCTTC.

V and J are TRBV6-1 and TRBJ2-7, with D possibly matching TRBD1 (6 bases). V dropped 5 bases and J dropped 7 bases, with 21 bases sitting between them. Germline assignment: CDR1 MNHNS and CDR2 SASEGT. CDR3 length: 15 amino acids. CDR3 amino acids: CASSRGNRQVDEQYF. In DNA, the CDR3 is TGTGCCAGCAGTCGTGGGAACAGACAGGTGGATGAGCAGTACTTC.

The chain couples TRBV5-1 to TRBJ2-5; D is tentatively TRBD1 or TRBD2 (6 bases each). Trimming took off 4 bases at V and 5 bases at J, with 15 bases between the two ends. This CDR3 comprises 14 residues. CDR1 and CDR2 from the germline V gene are SGHRS and YFSETQ. Here the CDR3 reads CASSVLGGRETQYF. The CDR3 nucleotides read TGCGCCAGCAGCGTATTAGGGGGGCGGGAGACCCAGTACTTC.

The chain has TRBV7-2 and TRBJ1-4, with D unresolved. CDR1 and CDR2 (germline): SGHTA, FQGNSA. Trimming cost V 2 bases and J 5 bases, with 9 bases left between them. The CDR3 loop spans 14 amino acids. The DNA for the CDR3 is TGTGCCAGCAGCTTAAGCAGGCTGAATGAAAAACTGTTTTTT. Translating it yields CASSLSRLNEKLFF.

This chain uses TRBV19 with TRBJ2-5, with unresolved D. The germline V gene has CDR1 LNHDA and CDR2 SQIVND (reference sequence). CDR3 length: 15 amino acids. V was cut by 3 bases and J by 2 bases, with 13 bases left in between. The CDR3 loop is CASSMGRLPQETQYF. Written as DNA, the CDR3 is TGTGCCAGTAGTATGGGTAGACTCCCTCAAGAGACCCAGTACTTC.

The genes are TRBV29-1 and TRBJ2-3; 8 nucleotides agree with TRBD2. Germline CDR1 SQVTM, CDR2 ANQGSEA. V lost 4 bases and J lost 6; bases outside the gene matches: 6. CDR3 size: 13 residues. CDR3 protein: CSVASGGVDTQYF. The DNA of the CDR3 is TGCAGCGTTGCGTCGGGGGGGGTGGATACGCAGTATTTT.

The gene calls are TRBV14 and TRBJ1-2; D gene unclear. Between the trimmed V and J ends, which lost 4 bases and 2 bases, there was a span of 11 bases. This CDR3 region has 14 residues. The germline V gene encodes CDR1 SGHDN and CDR2 FVKESK. CDR3 nucleotide sequence: TGTGCCAGCAGCCTTCGGGTTCTAAACTATGGCTACACCTTC. Its translation: CASSLRVLNYGYTF.

The count of this clone is one. The CDR3 DNA follows: TGTGCCAGCAGCTTACTAGAGACCCAGTACTTC. Its translation is CASSLLETQYF. The chain has TRBV11-2 and TRBJ2-5; D is undetermined. The germline V gene has CDR1 SGHAT and CDR2 FQNNGV. This CDR3 comprises 11 residues. V was cut by 2 bases and J by 4 bases, with 2 bases left in between.

The chain employs TRBV6-5 and TRBJ1-1, with D possibly matching TRBD1 (6 bases). Germline V gives CDR1 MNHEY, CDR2 SVGAGI. V shed 11 bases and J shed 0 bases, with 13 bases lying between them. The CDR3 has 13 amino acids. CDR3 in DNA: TGTGCCTCTGGGACAAGACTGAACACTGAAGCTTTCTTT. Encoded protein: CASGTRLNTEAFF.

The chain has TRBV5-1 and TRBJ2-3; D is unclear. Looked up from germline, CDR1 is SGHRS and CDR2 is YFSETQ. CDR3 length equals 15 residues. Trimming removed 0 bases from V and 2 bases from J, with 10 bases in between. The CDR3 DNA is TGCGCCAGCAGCTTGGCGGCCATCTACACAGATACGCAGTATTTT. The encoded protein is CASSLAAIYTDTQYF.

The J gene is TRBJ1-1, the V gene TRBV14, with D hard to call. Deletions cut 7 bases from V and 8 bases from J, with 17 bases between. The CDR3 is 13 residues long. Germline V CDR1 and CDR2: SGHDN, FVKESK. The CDR3 protein is CASNRQAASEAFF. The DNA of the CDR3 is TGTGCCAGCAATCGGCAGGCTGCAAGCGAAGCTTTCTTT. Combining the CDR3 with reference TRBV14 and TRBJ1-1 gives the whole variable domain EAGVTQFPSHSVIEKGQTVTLRCDPISGHDNLYWYRRVMGKEIKFLLHFVKESKQDESGMPNNRFLAERTGGTYSTLKVQPAELEDSGVYFCASNRQAASEAFFGQGTRLTVV.

This clone was seen just once. V and J are TRBV11-2 and TRBJ1-1, with D unclear. The CDR3 length is 13 residues. Germline-derived CDR1 and CDR2 are SGHAT and FQNNGV. V lost 1 base and J 4 bases, leaving 7 bases between the germline ends. This chain's CDR3 is CASSLATTTEAFF. The CDR3 DNA follows: TGTGCCAGCAGCTTAGCAACAACCACTGAAGCTTTCTTT.

The chain links TRBV5-1 to TRBJ1-6, with 10 bases matching TRBD1. Germline-derived CDR1 and CDR2 are SGHRS and YFSETQ. The CDR3 sequence is 15 residues long. Trimming removed 0 bases from V and 10 bases from J; junction bases left unmatched: 4. The CDR3 bases are TGCGCCAGCAGCTTGGGGACAGGGGGAGAGTCACCCCTCCACTTT. Translation: CASSLGTGGESPLHF. Combining the CDR3 with reference TRBV5-1 and TRBJ1-6 gives the whole variable domain KAGVTQTPRYLIKTRGQQVTLSCSPISGHRSVSWYQQTPGQGLQFLFEYFSETQRNKGNFPGRFSGRQFSNSRSEMNVSTLELGDSALYLCASSLGTGGESPLHFGNGTRLTVT.

The chain recombines TRBV27 with TRBJ2-3, with 7 nucleotides matching TRBD2. Per germline, CDR1 MNHEY and CDR2 SMNVEV (reference sequence). The trim removed 7 bases at V and 1 base at J, leaving 8 bases unmatched. The CDR3 spans 15 residues. As DNA, the CDR3 is TGTGCCAGCACCCTCGGGGGGATTGGCACAGATACGCAGTATTTT. Its translation is CASTLGGIGTDTQYF.

CDR3 bases: TGTGCCAGCAGTGACAGGGAATGGGGAAACACCATATATTTT. It codes for CASSDREWGNTIYF. J is TRBJ1-3 and V is TRBV6-1; tentative D call: TRBD1 (5 bases). V dropped 3 bases and J dropped 4 bases, with 10 bases sitting between them. Germline V gene data show CDR1 as MNHNS and CDR2 as SASEGT. The CDR3 has 14 amino acids.

V is TRBV9 and J is TRBJ2-3, with D maybe TRBD2 (6 bases). Per the germline V gene, CDR1 is SGDLS and CDR2 is YYNGEE. Trimming took 0 bases from V and 3 from J, leaving 11 bases between them. The CDR3 spans 15 residues. The CDR3 sequence is CASSVGAGLTDTQYF. In DNA, the CDR3 is TGTGCCAGCAGCGTAGGTGCGGGGCTAACAGATACGCAGTATTTT.

Concerning this clone: Other DNA sequences in the sample encode the same CDR3. V and J are TRBV12-2 and TRBJ1-4. TRBV12-2 is assigned pseudogene status. The CDR3 length is 14 residues. The CDR3 coding sequence is TGTGCAAGTCGCTTGCCTCCAACCAATGAAAAACTGTTTTTT. Protein: CASRLPPTNEKLFF.

This clone has only one observation. The CDR3 protein is CACGGNTEAFF. The CDR3 region has the DNA TGTGCCTGCGGGGGGAACACTGAAGCTTTCTTT. This chain uses TRBV6-5 with TRBJ1-1, with D possibly matching TRBD1 (5 bases). The CDR3 totals 11 residues. The germline V and J ends were trimmed by 11 bases and 1 base, with 8 bases remaining between them. In germline, CDR1 is MNHEY, CDR2 SVGAGI.

The genes are TRBV2 and TRBJ2-5; no firm D call. This CDR3 is built from 15 residues. Germline lookup yields CDR1 SNHLY and CDR2 FYNNEI. V dropped 8 bases and J dropped 1 base, with 17 bases sitting between them. In DNA form, the CDR3 reads TGTGCCAGCTTTGTACCTACAACATCCCAAGAGACCCAGTACTTC. Translation: CASFVPTTSQETQYF.

The rearrangement joins TRBV7-8 to TRBJ2-3; 7 bases agree with TRBD2. Germline V gene sequence: CDR1 SGHVS, CDR2 FQNEAQ. The CDR3 is 14 amino acids. V dropped 1 base and J dropped 4; count of bases not matched to a gene: 2. DNA of the CDR3: TGTGCCAGCAGCTTAGTGGGGGGGGCAGATACGCAGTATTTT. Protein product: CASSLVGGADTQYF.